The 8 T cell receptor beta chains in this list originate from one sample, sequenced in a study of blood T cell repertoires in COVID-19. Libraries were prepared by immunoSEQ multiplex PCR; TCRdb keeps only in-frame clonotypes and omits some of them. The sample lists around 85,000 clones, 86% seen once, with about 7.8% in the top ten. The sample comprised peripheral blood. These TCRs come from a man over 45 with active COVID-19.

The gene calls are TRBV27 and TRBJ2-2, with 10 nucleotides matching TRBD1. Trimming took 6 bases from V and 1 from J; bases not matched to a gene: 5. Germline CDR1 reads MNHEY; CDR2 reads SMNVEV (reference sequence). This CDR3 has 16 residues. The CDR3 coding sequence is TGTGCCAGCAGGGACCGGGACAGGGGGAACACCGGGGAGCTGTTTTTT. Residues: CASRDRDRGNTGELFF.

The rearrangement uses TRBV4-3 and TRBJ2-7, with TRBD1 matching over 7 bases. The CDR3 has 15 residues. J gave up 4 bases and V 6 bases, and 12 bases lay outside the gene matches. Per the germline V gene, CDR1 is LGHNA and CDR2 is YSLEER. The CDR3 reads CASSRSFDRVYEQYF. DNA of the CDR3: TGCGCCAGCAGTCGCAGTTTTGACAGGGTTTACGAGCAGTACTTC.

This chain connects TRBV7-2 to TRBJ2-4; a weak D match, TRBD2 (6 bases). Germline values: CDR1 SGHTA, CDR2 FQGNSA. The CDR3 length is 14 residues. The V and J ends lost 5 bases and 6 bases respectively, with 14 bases between them. The CDR3 nucleotides are TGTGCCAGCAGCCCCGCGGGACGAGTAAACATTCAGTACTTC. It codes for CASSPAGRVNIQYF.

This rearrangement joins TRBV5-1 to TRBJ1-4; D call uncertain. V lost 1 base and J lost 4, with 5 bases in between. Looked up from germline, CDR1 is SGHRS and CDR2 is YFSETQ. The CDR3 length is 13 residues. CDR3 loop: CASSLKSNEKLFF. Written as DNA, the CDR3 is TGCGCCAGCAGCTTGAAGAGTAATGAAAAACTGTTTTTT. The full variable domain, rest sourced from reference TRBV5-1 and TRBJ1-4, is KAGVTQTPRYLIKTRGQQVTLSCSPISGHRSVSWYQQTPGQGLQFLFEYFSETQRNKGNFPGRFSGRQFSNSRSEMNVSTLELGDSALYLCASSLKSNEKLFFGSGTQLSVL.

The chain has TRBV5-1 and TRBJ1-4; D remains unclear. Germline V CDR1 and CDR2: SGHRS, YFSETQ. The V end lost 0 bases, the J end lost 2 bases, and 5 bases lay between the germline ends. The CDR3 consists of 14 residues. In DNA, the CDR3 is TGCGCCAGCAGCTTGGGGGCGACTAATGAAAAACTGTTTTTT. This translates into CASSLGATNEKLFF.

The chain uses TRBV6-6 and TRBJ2-3, with a tentative D call TRBD1 (7 bases). Trimming took 5 bases from V and 6 from J, leaving 24 bases between them. Germline V gene data show CDR1 as MNHNY and CDR2 as SVGAGI (reference sequence). This CDR3 is built from 17 residues. The CDR3, as DNA: TGTGCCAGCAGTCCTGGCCGACAGGGAGGACGGCAGGATACGCAGTATTTT. The encoded protein is CASSPGRQGGRQDTQYF.

V and J are TRBV19 and TRBJ2-1; 11 bases match TRBD2. The CDR3 is made up of 15 amino acids. V gave up 4 bases and J gave up 10 bases; unmatched junction bases: 9. The germline CDR1 and CDR2 sequences are LNHDA and SQIVND (reference sequence). The CDR3 nucleotides read TGTGCCAGTAGTAATAGCGGGAGGGACCTCATAGAGCAGTTCTTC. It is translated as CASSNSGRDLIEQFF.

The CDR3 nucleotides read TGTGCCAGCACGGACAGGGTCGGGGTTATGGACTATGGCTACACCTTC. Its protein product is CASTDRVGVMDYGYTF. The chain is built from TRBV2 and TRBJ1-2; TRBD1 matches 8 bases. Germline CDR1 and CDR2: SNHLY and FYNNEI. The CDR3 is 16 residues long. The junction had 13 bases not matched to a gene; V was cut back by 7 bases and J by 3 bases. Drawing the rest from reference TRBV2 and TRBJ1-2, the complete variable domain is EPEVTQTPSHQVTQMGQEVILRCVPISNHLYFYWYRQILGQKVEFLVSFYNNEISEKSEIFDDQFSVERPDGSNFTLKIRSTKLEDSAMYFCASTDRVGVMDYGYTFGSGTRLTVV.